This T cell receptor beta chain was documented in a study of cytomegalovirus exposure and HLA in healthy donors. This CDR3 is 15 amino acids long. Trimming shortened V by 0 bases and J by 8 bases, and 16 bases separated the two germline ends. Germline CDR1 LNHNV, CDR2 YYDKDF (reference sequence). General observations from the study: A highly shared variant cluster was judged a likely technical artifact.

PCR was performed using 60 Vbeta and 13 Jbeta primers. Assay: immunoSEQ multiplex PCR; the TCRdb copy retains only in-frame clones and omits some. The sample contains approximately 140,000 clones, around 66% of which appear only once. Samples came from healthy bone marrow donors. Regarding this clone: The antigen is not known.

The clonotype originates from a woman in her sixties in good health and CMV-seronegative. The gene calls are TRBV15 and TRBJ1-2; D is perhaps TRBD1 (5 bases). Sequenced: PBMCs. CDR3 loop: CATSRDRQRRAGYTF. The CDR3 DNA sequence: TGTGCCACCAGCAGAGATCGACAGAGGAGGGCCGGCTACACCTTC.